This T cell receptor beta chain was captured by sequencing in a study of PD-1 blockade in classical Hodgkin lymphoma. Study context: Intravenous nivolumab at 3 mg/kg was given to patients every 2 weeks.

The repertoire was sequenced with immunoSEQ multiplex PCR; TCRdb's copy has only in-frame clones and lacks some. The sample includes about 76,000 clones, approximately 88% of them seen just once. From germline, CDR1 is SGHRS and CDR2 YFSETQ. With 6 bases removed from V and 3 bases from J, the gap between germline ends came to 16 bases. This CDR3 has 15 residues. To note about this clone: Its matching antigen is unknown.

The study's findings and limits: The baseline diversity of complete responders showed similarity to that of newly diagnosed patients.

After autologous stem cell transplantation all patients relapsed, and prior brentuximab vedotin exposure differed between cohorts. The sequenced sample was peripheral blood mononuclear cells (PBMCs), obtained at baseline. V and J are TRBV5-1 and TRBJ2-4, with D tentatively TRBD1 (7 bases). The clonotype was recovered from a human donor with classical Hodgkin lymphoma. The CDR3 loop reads CASTQGGGGKNIQYF. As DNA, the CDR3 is TGCGCCAGCACCCAGGGGGGAGGCGGCAAAAACATTCAGTACTTC.